The subject of this entry is one T cell receptor beta chain. Its specificity is unknown. These data are taken from a study of T cell responses to AZD1222 COVID-19 vaccine. Overall study: Pooling was applied to second doses at about 4 or about 12 weeks.

Study-wide results and caveats: Spike-specific TCR breadth rose after two AZD1222 doses, and depth rose as well.

The assay was immunoSEQ multiplex PCR, and TCRdb's table has in-frame clones only and misses some. The repertoire holds 130,000 to 150,000 clones, with around 89% as singletons. Trimming stripped 1 base from V and 6 bases from J, with 4 bases between. There are 13 residues in the CDR3. The germline gives CDR1 MDHEN, CDR2 SYDVKM. Sequenced here: peripheral blood, sampled on day 0 of AZD1222 vaccination. This rearrangement joins TRBV28 to TRBJ1-6, with D hard to call. The TCR originated in an adult in good health. CDR3 nucleotide sequence: TGTGCCAGCAGTTTATCCCCTAATTCACCCCTCCACTTT. Translation: CASSLSPNSPLHF.